A selection of T cell receptor beta chains follows, all from one sample in a study of T cells in Graves' hyperthyroidism and ophthalmopathy. TCRdb fed the multiplex PCR reads into MiXCR, producing one record per CDR3 protein. The sample lists about 560,000 distinct CDR3 sequences; about 45% were seen once. The sample taken for sequencing was peripheral blood or thyroid tissue (not recorded which). These receptors all stem from a woman in her late teens or twenties with Graves' hyperthyroidism. The CDR3 runs from the conserved cysteine through the conserved F or W. The D gene is left open where the match is weak. Not every row has a clone size; where given, it reads once, few, many or a size class.

- 17 TRBJ2-5 few TRBV7-2 CASSLGGAGVLRETQYF TGTGCCAGCAGCTTAGGGGGGGCGGGAGTCTTGCGAGAGACCCAGTACTTC
- 13 TRBJ1-6 many TRBV12-3/TRBV12-4 CASTIGVRATLHF TGTGCCAGCACCATAGGGGTCAGAGCCACTCTCCACTTT
- 14 TRBJ2-7 - TRBV12-3/TRBV12-4 CASTSGTLTYEQYF TGTGCCAGCACCTCCGGGACACTAACCTACGAGCAGTACTTC
TRBD1 13 TRBJ2-7 - TRBV10-3 CASSAGQAYEQYF TGTGCCAGCAGTGCTGGACAGGCTTACGAGCAGTACTTC
TRBD1 15 TRBJ1-4 - TRBV7-2 CASSSPGTDNEKLFF TGTGCCAGCAGCTCCCCCGGGACAGACAATGAAAAACTGTTTTTT
- 10 TRBJ1-6 - TRBV15 CATGGSPLHF TGTGCCACGGGAGGGTCACCCCTCCACTTT
- 13 TRBJ2-5 many TRBV7-8 CASSVDRLETQYF TGTGCCAGCAGCGTAGACAGACTGGAGACCCAGTACTTC
- 11 TRBJ1-2 - TRBV2 CASNDKYGCTF TGTGCCAGCAACGACAAATATGGCTGCACCTTC
TRBD2 15 TRBJ2-5 - TRBV10-3 CASSEKTSTQETQYF TGTGCCAGCAGTGAAAAGACTAGCACACAAGAGACCCAGTACTTC
- 13 TRBJ2-7 - TRBV15 CATSRDRVYEQYF TGTGCCACCAGCAGAGATCGGGTTTACGAGCAGTACTTC
TRBD1 16 TRBJ1-3 few TRBV7-9 CVSSLIRTGGGNTIYF TGTGTCAGCAGCCTCATCCGGACAGGAGGAGGAAACACCATATATTTT
- 12 TRBJ1-2 few TRBV24-1 CATSGVAAGYTF TGTGCCACCAGCGGAGTGGCCGCTGGCTACACCTTC
TRBD1 17 TRBJ1-5 - TRBV7-8 CASSPLPGTGENQPQHF TGTGCCAGCAGCCCCCTTCCCGGGACAGGGGAGAATCAGCCCCAGCATTTT
- 14 TRBJ1-1 - TRBV10-3 CASSGPETATEAFF TGTGCCAGCAGTGGACCCGAAACGGCCACTGAAGCTTTCTTT
- 14 TRBJ1-1 - TRBV20-1 CSASQGPGNTEAFF TGCAGTGCTAGCCAGGGACCGGGAAACACTGAAGCTTTCTTT
- 11 TRBJ2-7 - TRBV12-3/TRBV12-4 CASSMGWEQYF TGTGCCAGCAGTATGGGGTGGGAGCAGTACTTC
- 14 TRBJ2-2 few TRBV7-2 CASTTDVNTGELFF TGTGCCAGCACCACGGACGTGAACACCGGGGAGCTGTTTTTT
- 17 TRBJ1-1 few TRBV7-3 CASSSEPGVVLNTEAFF TGTGCCAGCAGCTCAGAGCCAGGGGTAGTATTGAACACTGAAGCTTTCTTT